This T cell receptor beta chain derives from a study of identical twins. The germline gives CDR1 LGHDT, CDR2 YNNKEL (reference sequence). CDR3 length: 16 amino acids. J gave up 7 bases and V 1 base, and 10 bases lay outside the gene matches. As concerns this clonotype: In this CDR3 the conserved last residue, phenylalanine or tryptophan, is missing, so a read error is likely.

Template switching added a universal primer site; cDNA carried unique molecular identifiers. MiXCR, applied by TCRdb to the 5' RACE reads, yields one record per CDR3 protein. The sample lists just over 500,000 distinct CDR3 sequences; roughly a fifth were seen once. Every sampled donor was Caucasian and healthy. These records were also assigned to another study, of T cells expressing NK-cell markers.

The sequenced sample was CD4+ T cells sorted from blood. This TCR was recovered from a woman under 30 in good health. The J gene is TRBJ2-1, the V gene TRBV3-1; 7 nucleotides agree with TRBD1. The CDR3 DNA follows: TGTGCCAGCAGCCAAGCGCACAGGGGCGGATCGAATGAGCAGTTCTAC. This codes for CASSQAHRGGSNEQFY.